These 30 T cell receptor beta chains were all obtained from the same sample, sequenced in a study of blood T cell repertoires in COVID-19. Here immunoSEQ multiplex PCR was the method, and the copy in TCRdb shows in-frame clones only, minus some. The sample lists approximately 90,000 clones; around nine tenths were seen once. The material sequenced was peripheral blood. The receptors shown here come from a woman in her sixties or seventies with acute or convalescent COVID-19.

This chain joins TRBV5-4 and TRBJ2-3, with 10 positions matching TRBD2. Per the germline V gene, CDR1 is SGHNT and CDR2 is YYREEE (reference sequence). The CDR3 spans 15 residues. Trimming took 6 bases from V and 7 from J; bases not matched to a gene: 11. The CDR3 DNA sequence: TGTGCCAGCACCCACCCCAGCGGGGGGGCGTATACGCAGTATTTT. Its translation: CASTHPSGGAYTQYF.

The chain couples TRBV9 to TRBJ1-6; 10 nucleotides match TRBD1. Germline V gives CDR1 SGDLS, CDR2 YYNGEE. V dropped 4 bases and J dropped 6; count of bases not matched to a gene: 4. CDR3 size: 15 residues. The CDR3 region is CASSSRTGGNSPLHF. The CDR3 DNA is TGTGCCAGCAGCAGCAGGACAGGGGGTAATTCACCCCTCCACTTT. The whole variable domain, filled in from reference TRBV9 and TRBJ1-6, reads DSGVTQTPKHLITATGQRVTLRCSPRSGDLSVYWYQQSLDQGLQFLIQYYNGEERAKGNILERFSAQQFPDLHSELNLSSLELGDSALYFCASSSRTGGNSPLHFGNGTRLTVT.

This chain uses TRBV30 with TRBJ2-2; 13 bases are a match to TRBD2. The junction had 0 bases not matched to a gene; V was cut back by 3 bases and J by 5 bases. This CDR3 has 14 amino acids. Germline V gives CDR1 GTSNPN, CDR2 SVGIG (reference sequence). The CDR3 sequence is CAWRTSGGTGELFF. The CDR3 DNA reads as TGTGCCTGGAGGACTAGCGGGGGGACCGGGGAGCTGTTTTTT.

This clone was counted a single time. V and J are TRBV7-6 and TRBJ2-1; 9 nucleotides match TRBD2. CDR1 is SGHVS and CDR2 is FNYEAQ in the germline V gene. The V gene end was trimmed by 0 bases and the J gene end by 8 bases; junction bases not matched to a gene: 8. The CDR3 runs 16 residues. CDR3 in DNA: TGTGCCAGCAGCTTAGCTAGGCCTAGCGGGGCGGATGAGCAGTTCTTC. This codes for CASSLARPSGADEQFF.

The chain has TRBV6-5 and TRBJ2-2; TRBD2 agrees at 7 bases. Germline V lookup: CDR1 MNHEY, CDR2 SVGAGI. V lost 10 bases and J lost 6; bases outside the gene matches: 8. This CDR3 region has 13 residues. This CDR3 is CATAGVRAGELFF. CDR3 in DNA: TGTGCCACCGCGGGAGTGAGGGCCGGGGAGCTGTTTTTT.

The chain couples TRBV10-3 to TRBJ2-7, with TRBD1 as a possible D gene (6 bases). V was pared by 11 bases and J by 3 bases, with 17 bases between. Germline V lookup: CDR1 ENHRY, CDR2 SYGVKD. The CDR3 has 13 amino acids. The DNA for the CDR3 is TGTGCCTCAGGAGGTGGACAGAACTACGAGCAGTACTTC. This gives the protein CASGGGQNYEQYF.

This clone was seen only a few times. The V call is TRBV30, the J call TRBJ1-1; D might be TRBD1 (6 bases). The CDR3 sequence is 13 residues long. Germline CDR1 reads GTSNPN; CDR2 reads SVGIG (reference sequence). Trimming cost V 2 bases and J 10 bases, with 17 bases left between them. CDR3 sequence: CAWSTGISLGAFF. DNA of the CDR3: TGTGCCTGGAGTACAGGGATAAGCCTTGGAGCTTTCTTT.

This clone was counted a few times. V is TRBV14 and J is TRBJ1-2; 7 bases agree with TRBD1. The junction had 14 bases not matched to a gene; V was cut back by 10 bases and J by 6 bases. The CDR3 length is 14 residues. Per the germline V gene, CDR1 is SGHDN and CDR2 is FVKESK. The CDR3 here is CAKSYRGGRNGYTF. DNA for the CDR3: TGTGCCAAATCCTACAGGGGTGGGAGGAATGGCTACACCTTC. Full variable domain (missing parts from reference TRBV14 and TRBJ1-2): EAGVTQFPSHSVIEKGQTVTLRCDPISGHDNLYWYRRVMGKEIKFLLHFVKESKQDESGMPNNRFLAERTGGTYSTLKVQPAELEDSGVYFCAKSYRGGRNGYTFGSGTRLTVV.

This CDR3 is CASSRQGGTRGYTF. For the CDR3, the DNA is TGTGCCAGCAGCCGACAGGGAGGTACGCGGGGCTACACCTTC. This chain uses TRBV14 with TRBJ1-2, with 7 bases matching TRBD1. The CDR3 runs 14 residues. Looked up from germline, CDR1 is SGHDN and CDR2 is FVKESK. After removal of 4 bases from V and 8 bases from J, the junction contained 10 bases not matched to a gene.

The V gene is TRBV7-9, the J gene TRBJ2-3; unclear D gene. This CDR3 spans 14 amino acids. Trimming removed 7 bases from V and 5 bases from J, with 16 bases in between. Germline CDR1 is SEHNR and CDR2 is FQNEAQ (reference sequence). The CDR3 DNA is TGTGCCAGCACCTCCCTCACCTCTAGAGATACGCAGTATTTT. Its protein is CASTSLTSRDTQYF.

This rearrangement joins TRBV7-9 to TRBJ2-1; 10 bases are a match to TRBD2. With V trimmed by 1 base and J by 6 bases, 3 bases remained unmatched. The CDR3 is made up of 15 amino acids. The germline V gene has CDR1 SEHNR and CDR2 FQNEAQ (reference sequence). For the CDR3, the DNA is TGTGCCAGCAGCTTAGGAGCGGGGGGGCCCAATGAGCAGTTCTTC. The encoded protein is CASSLGAGGPNEQFF.

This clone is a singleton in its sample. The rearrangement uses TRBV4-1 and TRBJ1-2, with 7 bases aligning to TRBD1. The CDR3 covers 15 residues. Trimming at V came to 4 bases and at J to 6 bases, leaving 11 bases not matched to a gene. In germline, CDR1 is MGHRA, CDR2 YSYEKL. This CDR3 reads CASSPPGTATHGYTF. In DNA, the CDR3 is TGCGCCAGCAGCCCGCCCGGGACAGCTACTCATGGCTACACCTTC.

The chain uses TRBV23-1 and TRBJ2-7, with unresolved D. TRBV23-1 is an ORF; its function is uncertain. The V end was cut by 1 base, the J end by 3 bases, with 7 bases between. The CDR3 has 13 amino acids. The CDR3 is CASSQYSHYEQYV. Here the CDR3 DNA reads TGCGCCAGCAGTCAATACAGCCACTACGAGCAGTACGTC.

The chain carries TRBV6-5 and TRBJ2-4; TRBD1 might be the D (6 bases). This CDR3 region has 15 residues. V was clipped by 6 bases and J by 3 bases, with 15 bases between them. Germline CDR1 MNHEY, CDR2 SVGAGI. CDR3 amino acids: CASRTIQGLKNIQYF. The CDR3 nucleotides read TGTGCCAGCAGGACCATTCAGGGGCTCAAAAACATTCAGTACTTC.

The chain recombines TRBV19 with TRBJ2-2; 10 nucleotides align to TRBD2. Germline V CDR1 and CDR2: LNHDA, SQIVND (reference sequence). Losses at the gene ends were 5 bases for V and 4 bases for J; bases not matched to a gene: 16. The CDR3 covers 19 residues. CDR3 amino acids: CASSPLRAGGPRATGELFF. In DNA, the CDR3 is TGTGCCAGTAGTCCCCTAAGAGCGGGAGGGCCACGCGCCACCGGGGAGCTGTTTTTT.

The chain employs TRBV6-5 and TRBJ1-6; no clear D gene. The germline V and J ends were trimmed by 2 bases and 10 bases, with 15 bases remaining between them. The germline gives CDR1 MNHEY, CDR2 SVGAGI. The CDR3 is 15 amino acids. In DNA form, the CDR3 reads TGTGCCAGCAGTTACGAGGGCAGTACGGCGTCACCCCTCCACTTT. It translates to CASSYEGSTASPLHF.

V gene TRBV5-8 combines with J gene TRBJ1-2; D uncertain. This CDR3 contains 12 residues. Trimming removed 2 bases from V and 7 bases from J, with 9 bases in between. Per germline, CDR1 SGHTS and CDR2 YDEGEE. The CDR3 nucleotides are TGTGCCAGCAGCTTAAGGAGTGGTGGCTACACCTTC. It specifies CASSLRSGGYTF.

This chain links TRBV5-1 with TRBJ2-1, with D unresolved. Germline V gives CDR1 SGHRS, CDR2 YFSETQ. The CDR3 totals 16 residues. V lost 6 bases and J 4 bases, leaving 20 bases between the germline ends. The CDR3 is CASKTSGFLGYNEQFF. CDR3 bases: TGCGCCAGCAAAACTTCGGGTTTCTTGGGTTACAATGAGCAGTTCTTC.

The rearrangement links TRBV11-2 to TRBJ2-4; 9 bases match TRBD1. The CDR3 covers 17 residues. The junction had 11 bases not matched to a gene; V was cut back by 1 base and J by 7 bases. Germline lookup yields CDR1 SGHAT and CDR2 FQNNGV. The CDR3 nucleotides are TGTGCCAGCAGCTTAGCGGTGGTCGGGACAGGGATCAACATTCAGTACTTC. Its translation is CASSLAVVGTGINIQYF.

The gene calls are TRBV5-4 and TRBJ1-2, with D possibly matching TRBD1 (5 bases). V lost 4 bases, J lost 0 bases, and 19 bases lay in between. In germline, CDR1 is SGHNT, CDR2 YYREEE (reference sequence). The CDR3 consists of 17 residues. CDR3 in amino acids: CASSPSDGGGANYGYTF. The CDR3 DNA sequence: TGTGCCAGCAGCCCCTCAGACGGGGGTGGAGCTAACTATGGCTACACCTTC.

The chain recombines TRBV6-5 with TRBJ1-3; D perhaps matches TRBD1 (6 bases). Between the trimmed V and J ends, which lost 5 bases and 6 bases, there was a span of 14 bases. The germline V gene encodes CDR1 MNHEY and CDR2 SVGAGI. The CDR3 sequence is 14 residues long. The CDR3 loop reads CASSPTGAINTIYF. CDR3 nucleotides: TGTGCCAGCAGTCCGACAGGAGCGATAAACACCATATATTTT.

The CDR3 here is CASSEASPGQGNMHYEQYF. For the CDR3, the DNA is TGTGCCAGCAGTGAAGCGTCTCCGGGACAGGGAAATATGCACTACGAGCAGTACTTC. V gene TRBV6-1 combines with J gene TRBJ2-7; 9 bases are a match to TRBD1. V lost 0 bases to trimming and J lost 3 bases; unmatched junction nucleotides: 15. The CDR3 spans 19 residues. Germline loops: CDR1 MNHNS, CDR2 SASEGT.

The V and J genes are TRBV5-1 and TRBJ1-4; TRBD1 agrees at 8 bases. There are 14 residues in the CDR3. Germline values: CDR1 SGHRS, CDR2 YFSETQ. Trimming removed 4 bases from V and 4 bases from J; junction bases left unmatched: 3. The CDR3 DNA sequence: TGCGCCAGCAGCCCAGGACAGGGTAATGAAAAACTGTTTTTT. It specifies CASSPGQGNEKLFF. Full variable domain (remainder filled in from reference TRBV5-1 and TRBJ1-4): KAGVTQTPRYLIKTRGQQVTLSCSPISGHRSVSWYQQTPGQGLQFLFEYFSETQRNKGNFPGRFSGRQFSNSRSEMNVSTLELGDSALYLCASSPGQGNEKLFFGSGTQLSVL.

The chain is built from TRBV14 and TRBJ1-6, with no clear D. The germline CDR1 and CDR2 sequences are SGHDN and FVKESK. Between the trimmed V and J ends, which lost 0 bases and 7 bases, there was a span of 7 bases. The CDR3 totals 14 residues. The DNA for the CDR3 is TGTGCCAGCAGCCAAGACCGGAGAAATTCACCCCTCCACTTT. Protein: CASSQDRRNSPLHF.

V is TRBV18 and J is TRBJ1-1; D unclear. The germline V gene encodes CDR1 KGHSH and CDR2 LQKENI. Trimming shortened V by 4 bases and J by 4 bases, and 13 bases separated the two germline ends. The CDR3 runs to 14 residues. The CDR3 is CASSLDLSVTEAFF. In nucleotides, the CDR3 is TGTGCCAGCTCACTTGATCTGAGTGTCACTGAAGCTTTCTTT. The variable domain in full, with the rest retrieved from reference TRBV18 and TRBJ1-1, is NAGVMQNPRHLVRRRGQEARLRCSPMKGHSHVYWYRQLPEEGLKFMVYLQKENIIDESGMPKERFSAEFPKEGPSILRIQQVVRGDSAAYFCASSLDLSVTEAFFGQGTRLTVV.

Here the CDR3 DNA reads TGTGCCAGCAGTTCCCCACGGACAGGGTTCTACGAGCAGTACTTC. Its protein is CASSSPRTGFYEQYF. The chain links TRBV28 to TRBJ2-7; TRBD1 matches at 8 bases. The CDR3 totals 15 residues. CDR1 MDHEN and CDR2 SYDVKM come from the germline V gene. V lost 4 bases, J lost 3 bases, and 8 bases stayed unmatched.

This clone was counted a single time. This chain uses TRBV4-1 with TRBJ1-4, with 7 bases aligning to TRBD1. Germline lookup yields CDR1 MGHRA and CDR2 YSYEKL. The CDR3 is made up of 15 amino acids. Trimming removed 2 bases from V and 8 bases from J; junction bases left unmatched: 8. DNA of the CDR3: TGCGCCAGCAGCCAAAAGGGGGCCAGTCCGGAAAAACTGTTTTTT. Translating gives CASSQKGASPEKLFF.

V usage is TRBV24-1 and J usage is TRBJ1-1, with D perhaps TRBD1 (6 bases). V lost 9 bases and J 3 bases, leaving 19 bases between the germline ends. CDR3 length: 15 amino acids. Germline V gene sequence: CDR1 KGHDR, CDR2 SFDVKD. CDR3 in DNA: TGTGCCACCTCTGTGAACAGGGTGCGGGACACTGAAGCTTTCTTT. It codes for CATSVNRVRDTEAFF.

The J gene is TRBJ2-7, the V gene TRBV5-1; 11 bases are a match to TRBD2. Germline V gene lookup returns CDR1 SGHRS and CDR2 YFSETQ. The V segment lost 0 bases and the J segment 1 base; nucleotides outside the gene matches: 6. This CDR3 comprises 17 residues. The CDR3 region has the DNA TGCGCCAGCAGCTTGGCCCCCGGGACTAGCGGATCCTACGAGCAGTACTTC. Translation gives CASSLAPGTSGSYEQYF.

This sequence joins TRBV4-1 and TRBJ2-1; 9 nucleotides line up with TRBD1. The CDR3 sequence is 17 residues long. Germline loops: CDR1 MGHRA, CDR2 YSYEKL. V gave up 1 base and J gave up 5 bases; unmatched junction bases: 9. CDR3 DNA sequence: TGCGCCAGCAGCCAAGGGCCCCGGACAGGGGCGAACAATGAGCAGTTCTTC. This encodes CASSQGPRTGANNEQFF.